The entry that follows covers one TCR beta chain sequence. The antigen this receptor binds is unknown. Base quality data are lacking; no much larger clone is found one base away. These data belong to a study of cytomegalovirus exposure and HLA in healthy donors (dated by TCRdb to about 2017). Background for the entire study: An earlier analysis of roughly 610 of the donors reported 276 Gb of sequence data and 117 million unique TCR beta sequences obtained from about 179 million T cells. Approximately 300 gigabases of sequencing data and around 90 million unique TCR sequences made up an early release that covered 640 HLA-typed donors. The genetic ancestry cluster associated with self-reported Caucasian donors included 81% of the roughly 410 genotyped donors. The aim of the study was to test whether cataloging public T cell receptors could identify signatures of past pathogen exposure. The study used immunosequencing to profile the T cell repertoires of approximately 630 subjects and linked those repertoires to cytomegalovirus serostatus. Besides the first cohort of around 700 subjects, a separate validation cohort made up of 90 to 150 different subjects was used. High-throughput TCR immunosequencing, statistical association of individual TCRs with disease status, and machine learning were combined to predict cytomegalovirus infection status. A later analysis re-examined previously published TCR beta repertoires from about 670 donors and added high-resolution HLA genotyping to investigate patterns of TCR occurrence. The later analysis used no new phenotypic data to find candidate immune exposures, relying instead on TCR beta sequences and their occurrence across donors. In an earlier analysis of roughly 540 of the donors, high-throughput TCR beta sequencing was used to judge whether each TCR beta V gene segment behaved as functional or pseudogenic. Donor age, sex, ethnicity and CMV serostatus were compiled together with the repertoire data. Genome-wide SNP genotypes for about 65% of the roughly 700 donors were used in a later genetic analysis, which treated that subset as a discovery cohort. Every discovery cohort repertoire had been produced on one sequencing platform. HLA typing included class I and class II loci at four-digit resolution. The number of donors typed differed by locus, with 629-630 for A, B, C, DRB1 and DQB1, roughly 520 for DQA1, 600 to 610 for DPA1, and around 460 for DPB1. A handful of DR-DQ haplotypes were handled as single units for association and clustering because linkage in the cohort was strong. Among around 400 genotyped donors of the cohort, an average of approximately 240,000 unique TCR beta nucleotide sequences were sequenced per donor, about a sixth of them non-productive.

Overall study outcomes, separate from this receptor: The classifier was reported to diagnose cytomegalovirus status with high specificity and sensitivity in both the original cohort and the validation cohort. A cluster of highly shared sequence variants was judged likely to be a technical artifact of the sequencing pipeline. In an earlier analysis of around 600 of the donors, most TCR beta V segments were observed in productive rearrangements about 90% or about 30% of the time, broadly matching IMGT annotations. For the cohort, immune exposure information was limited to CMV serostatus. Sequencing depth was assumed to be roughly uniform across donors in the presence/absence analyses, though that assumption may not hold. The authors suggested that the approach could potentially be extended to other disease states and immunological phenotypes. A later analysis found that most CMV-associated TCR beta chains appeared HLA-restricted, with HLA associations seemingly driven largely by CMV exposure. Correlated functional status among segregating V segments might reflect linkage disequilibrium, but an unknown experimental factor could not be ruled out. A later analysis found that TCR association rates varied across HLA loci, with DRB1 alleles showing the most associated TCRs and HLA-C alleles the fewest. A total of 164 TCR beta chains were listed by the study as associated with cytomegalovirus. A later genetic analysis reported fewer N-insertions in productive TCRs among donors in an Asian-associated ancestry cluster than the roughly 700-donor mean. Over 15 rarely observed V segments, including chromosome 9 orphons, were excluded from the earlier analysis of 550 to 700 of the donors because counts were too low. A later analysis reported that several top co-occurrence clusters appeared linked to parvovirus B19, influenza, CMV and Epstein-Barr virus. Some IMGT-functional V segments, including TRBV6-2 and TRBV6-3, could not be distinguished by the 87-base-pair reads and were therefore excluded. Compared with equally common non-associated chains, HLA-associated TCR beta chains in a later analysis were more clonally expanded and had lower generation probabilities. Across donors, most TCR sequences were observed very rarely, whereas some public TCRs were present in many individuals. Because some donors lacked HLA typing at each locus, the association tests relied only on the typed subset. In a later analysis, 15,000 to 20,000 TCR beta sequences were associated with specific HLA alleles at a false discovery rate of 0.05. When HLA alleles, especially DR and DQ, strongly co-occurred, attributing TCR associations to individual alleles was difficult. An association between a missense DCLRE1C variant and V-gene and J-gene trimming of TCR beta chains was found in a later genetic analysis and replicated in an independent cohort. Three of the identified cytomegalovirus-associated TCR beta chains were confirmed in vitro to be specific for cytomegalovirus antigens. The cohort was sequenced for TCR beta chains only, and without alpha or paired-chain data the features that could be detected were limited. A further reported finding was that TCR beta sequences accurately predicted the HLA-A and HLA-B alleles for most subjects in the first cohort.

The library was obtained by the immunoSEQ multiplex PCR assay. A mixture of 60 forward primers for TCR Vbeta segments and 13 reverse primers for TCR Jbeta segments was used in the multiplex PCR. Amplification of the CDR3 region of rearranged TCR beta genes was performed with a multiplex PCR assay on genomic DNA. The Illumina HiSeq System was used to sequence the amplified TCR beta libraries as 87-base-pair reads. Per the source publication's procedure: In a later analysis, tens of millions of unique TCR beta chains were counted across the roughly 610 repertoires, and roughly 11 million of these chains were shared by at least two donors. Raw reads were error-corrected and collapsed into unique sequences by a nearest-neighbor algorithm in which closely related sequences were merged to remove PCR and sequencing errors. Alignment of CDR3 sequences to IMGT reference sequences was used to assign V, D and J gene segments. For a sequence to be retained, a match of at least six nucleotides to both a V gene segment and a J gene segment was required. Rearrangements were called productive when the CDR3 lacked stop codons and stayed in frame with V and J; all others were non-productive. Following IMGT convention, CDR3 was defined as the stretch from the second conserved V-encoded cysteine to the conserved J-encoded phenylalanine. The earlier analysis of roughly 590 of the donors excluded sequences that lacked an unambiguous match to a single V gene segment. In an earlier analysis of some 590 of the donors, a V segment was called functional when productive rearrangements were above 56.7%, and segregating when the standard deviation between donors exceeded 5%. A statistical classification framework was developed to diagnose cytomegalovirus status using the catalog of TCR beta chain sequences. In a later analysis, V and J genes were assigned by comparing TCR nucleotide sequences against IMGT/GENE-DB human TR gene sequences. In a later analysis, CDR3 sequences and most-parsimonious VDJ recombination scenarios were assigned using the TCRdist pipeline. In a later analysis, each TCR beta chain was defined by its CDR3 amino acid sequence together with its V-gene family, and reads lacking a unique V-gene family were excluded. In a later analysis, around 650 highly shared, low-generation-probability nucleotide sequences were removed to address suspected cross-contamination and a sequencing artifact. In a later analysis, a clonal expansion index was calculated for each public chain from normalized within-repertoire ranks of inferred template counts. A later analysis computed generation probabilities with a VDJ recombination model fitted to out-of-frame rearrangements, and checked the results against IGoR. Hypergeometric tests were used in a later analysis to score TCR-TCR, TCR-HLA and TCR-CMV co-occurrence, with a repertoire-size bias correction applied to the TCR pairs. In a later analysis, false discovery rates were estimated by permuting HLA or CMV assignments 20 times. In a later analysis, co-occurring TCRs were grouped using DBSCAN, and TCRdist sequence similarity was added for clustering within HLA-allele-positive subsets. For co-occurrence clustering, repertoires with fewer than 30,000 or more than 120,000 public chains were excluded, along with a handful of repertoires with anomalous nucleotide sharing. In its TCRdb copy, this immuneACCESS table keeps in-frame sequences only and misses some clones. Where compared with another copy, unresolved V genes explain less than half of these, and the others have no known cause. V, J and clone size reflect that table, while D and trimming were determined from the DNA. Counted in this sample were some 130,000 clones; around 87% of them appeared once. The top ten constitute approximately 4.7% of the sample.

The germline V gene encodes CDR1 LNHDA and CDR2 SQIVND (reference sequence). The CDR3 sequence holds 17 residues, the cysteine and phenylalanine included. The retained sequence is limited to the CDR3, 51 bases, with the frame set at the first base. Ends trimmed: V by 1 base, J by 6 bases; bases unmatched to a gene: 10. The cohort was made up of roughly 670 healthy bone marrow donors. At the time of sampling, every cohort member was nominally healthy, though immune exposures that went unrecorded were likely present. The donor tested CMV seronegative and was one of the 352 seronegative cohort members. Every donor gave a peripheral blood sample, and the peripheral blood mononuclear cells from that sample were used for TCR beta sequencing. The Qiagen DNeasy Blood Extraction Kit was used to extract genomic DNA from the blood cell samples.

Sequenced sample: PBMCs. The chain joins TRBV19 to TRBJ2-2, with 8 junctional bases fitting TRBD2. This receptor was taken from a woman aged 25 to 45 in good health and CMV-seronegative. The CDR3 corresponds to CASSIGRLAGMAGELFF. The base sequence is TGTGCCAGTAGTATAGGCCGTCTAGCGGGTATGGCCGGGGAGCTGTTTTTT.